This paragraph covers one T cell receptor beta chain sequence. The data derive from a study of blood T cell repertoires in COVID-19. About the study: Sites in the United States, Italy and Spain provided acute and convalescent COVID-19 samples. Sources were T cells, B-cell-depleted T cells, or PBMCs; the material itself was cDNA or gDNA.

Germline CDR1 SGHRS, CDR2 YFSETQ. CDR3 length: 13 amino acids. Between the trimmed V and J ends, which lost 7 bases and 4 bases, there was a span of 12 bases. Source study methods: Scientists estimated how many nucleated cells there were by amplifying reference gene primers. Produced via immunoSEQ multiplex PCR; TCRdb's table is partial and in-frame only. V and J calls and clone size are given by that table; D and trimming were obtained from the DNA. The data hold over 100,000 clones, with roughly 80% observed a single time. The clonotype was recovered from a human donor in a cohort sampled during active COVID-19. The source material was peripheral blood. The rearrangement links TRBV5-1 to TRBJ1-3; TRBD1 might be the D (6 bases). The CDR3 DNA sequence: TGCGCCAGCCAGGCAGGGGTCGGAAACACCATATATTTT. Amino acids: CASQAGVGNTIYF.